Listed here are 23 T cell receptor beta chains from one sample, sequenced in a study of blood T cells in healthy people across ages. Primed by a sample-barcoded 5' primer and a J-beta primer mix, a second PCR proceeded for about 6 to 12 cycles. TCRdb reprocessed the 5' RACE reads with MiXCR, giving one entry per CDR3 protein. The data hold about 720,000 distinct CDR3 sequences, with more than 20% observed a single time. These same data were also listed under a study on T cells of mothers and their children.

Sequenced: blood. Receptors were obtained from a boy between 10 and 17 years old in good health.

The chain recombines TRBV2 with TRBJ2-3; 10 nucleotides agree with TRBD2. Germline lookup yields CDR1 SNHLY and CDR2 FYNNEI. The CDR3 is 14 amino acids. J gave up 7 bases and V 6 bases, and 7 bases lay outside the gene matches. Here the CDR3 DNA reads TGTGCCAGCAGCTTGAGCGGGAGGGCCAATACGCAGTATTTT. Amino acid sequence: CASSLSGRANTQYF.

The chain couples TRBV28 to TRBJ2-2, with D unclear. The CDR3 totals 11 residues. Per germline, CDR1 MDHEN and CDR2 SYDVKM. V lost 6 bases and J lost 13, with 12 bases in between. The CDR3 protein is CASSDDLGLFF. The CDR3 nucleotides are TGTGCCAGCAGCGACGATTTGGGGCTGTTTTTT.

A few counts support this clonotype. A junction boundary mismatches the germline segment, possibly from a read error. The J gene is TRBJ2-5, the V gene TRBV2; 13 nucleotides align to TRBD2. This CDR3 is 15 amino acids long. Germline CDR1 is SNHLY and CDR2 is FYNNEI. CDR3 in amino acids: CASSDGTSGTQSLFF. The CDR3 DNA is TGTGCCAGCAGTGACGGGACTAGCGGGACGCAGTCCTTGTTCTTC.

The CDR3 region has the DNA TGTGCCAGCAGCTTAGGGGCACAGGGGGCATGGACTGAAAAACTGTTTTTT. Its translation is CASSLGAQGAWTEKLFF. This chain joins TRBV7-8 and TRBJ1-4; 9 bases agree with TRBD1. Losses at the gene ends were 1 base for V and 7 bases for J; bases not matched to a gene: 10. The CDR3 has 17 residues. In germline, CDR1 is SGHVS, CDR2 FQNEAQ.

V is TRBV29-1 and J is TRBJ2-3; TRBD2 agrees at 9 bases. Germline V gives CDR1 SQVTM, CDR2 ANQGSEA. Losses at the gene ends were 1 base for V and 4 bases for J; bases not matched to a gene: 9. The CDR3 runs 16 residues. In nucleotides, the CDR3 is TGCAGCGTTGAAGGGGCCCCGGGACTAGCCGCAGATACGCAGTATTTT. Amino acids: CSVEGAPGLAADTQYF.

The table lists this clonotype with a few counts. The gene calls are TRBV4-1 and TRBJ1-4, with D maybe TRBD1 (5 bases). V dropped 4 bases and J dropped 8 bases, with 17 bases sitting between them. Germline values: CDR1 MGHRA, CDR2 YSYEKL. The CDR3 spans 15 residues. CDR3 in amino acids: CASSLRGGIGEKLFF. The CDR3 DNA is TGCGCCAGCAGCCTAAGGGGCGGGATTGGGGAAAAACTGTTTTTT.

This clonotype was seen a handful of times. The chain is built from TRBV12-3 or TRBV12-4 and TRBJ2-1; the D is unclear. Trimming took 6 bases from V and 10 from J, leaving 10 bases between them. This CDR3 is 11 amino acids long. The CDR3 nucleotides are TGTGCCAGCAGCAGTTATGACGAGCAGTTCTTC. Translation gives CASSSYDEQFF.

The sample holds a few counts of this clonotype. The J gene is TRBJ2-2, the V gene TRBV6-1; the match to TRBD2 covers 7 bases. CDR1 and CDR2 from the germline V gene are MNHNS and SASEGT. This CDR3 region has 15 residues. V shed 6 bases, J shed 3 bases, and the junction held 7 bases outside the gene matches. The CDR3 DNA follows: TGTGCCAGCAGGACCGGGACTACCTACACCGGGGAGCTGTTTTTT. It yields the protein CASRTGTTYTGELFF.

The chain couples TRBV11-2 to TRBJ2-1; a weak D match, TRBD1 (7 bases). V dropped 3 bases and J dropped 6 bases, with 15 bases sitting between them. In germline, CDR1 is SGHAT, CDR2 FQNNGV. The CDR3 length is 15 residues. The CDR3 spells CASSFVQGGLNEQFF. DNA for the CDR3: TGTGCCAGCAGCTTCGTTCAGGGGGGACTCAATGAGCAGTTCTTC.

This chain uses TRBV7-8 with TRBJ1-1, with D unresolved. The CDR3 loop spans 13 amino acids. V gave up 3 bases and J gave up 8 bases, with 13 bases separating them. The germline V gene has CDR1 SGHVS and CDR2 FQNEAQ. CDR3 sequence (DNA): TGTGCCAGCAGCTTTCTTTCGGGTGCGGAAGCTTTCTTT. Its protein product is CASSFLSGAEAFF.

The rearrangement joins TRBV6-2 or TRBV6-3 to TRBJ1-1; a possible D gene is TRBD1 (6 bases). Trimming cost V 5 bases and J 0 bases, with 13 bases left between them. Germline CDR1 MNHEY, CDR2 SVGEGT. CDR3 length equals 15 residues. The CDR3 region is CASSRLRGMNTEAFF. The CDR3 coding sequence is TGTGCCAGCAGTCGTCTGAGGGGGATGAACACTGAAGCTTTCTTT.

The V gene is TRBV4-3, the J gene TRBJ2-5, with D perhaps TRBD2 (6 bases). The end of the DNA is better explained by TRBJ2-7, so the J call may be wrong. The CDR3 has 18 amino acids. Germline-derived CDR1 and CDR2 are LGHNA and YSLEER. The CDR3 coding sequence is TGCGCCAGCAGCCAAGGGTATGGCGGCGGGACCTCCTCCTACGAGCAGTACTTC. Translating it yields CASSQGYGGGTSSYEQYF.

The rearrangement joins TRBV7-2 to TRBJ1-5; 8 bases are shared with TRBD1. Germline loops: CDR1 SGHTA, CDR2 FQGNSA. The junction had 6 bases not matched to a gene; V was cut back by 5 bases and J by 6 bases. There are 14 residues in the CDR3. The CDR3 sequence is CASSRAGGVQPQHF. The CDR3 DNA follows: TGTGCCAGCAGCCGGGCAGGGGGCGTTCAGCCCCAGCATTTT.

This CDR3 reads CASSLDSFLFQETQYF. CDR3 bases: TGTGCCAGCAGCTTGGACAGCTTTTTATTCCAAGAGACCCAGTACTTC. The chain employs TRBV5-6 and TRBJ2-5, with D unclear. V lost 0 bases, J lost 1 base, and 13 bases lay in between. The germline V gene has CDR1 SGHDT and CDR2 YYEEEE. This CDR3 has 16 amino acids.

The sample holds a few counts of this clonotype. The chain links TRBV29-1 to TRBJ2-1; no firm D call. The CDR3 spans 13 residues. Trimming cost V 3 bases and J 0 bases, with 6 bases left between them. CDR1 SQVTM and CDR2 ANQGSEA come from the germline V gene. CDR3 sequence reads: CSVEAYSYNEQFF. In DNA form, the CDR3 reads TGCAGCGTTGAGGCCTACTCCTACAATGAGCAGTTCTTC.

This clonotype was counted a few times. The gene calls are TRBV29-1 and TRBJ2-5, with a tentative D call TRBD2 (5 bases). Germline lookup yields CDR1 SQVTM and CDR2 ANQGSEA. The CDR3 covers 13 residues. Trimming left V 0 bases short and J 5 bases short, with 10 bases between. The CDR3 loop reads CSVEDHGEETQYF. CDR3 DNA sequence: TGCAGCGTTGAAGATCATGGGGAGGAGACCCAGTACTTC.

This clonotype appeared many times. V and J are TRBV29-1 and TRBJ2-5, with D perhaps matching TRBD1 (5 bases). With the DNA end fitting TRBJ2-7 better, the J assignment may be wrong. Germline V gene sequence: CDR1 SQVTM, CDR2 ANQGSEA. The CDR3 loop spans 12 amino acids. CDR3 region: CSVEGQSYEQYF. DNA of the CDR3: TGCAGCGTTGAGGGGCAGTCCTACGAGCAGTACTTC.

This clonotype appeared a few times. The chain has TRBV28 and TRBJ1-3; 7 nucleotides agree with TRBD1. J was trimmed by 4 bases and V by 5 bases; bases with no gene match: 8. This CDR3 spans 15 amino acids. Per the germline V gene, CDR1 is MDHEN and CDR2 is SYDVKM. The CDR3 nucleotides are TGTGCCAGCAGTATCTCAAGGGGGCTCGGAAACACCATATATTTT. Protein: CASSISRGLGNTIYF. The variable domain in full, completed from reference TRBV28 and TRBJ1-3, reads DVKVTQSSRYLVKRTGEKVFLECVQDMDHENMFWYRQDPGLGLRLIYFSYDVKMKEKGDIPEGYSVSREKKERFSLILESASTNQTSMYLCASSISRGLGNTIYFGEGSWLTVV.

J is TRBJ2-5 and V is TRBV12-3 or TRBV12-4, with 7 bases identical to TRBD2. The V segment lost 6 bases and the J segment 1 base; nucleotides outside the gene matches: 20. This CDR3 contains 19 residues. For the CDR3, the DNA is TGTGCCAGCAGCCCGGGACGGCGGGGGTGGGGAGGACTCCAAGAGACCCAGTACTTC. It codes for CASSPGRRGWGGLQETQYF.

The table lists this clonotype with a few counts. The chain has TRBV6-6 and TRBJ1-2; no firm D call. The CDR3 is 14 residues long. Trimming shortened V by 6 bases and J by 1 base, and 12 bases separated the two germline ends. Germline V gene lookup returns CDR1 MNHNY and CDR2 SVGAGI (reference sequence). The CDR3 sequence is CASSRFTLNYGYTF. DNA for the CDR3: TGTGCCAGCAGCAGATTTACACTTAACTATGGCTACACCTTC.

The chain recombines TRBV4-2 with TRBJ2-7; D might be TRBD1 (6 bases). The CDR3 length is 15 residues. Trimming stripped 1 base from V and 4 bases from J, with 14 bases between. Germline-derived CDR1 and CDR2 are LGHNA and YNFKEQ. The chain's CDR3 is CASSQGTGKMYEQYF. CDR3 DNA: TGTGCCAGCAGCCAAGGAACAGGGAAGATGTACGAGCAGTACTTC.

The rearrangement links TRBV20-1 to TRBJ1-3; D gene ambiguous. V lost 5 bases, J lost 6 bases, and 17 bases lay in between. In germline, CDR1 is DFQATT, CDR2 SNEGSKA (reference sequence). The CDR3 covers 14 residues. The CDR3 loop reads CSASDRATENTIYF. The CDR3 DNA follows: TGCAGTGCTTCCGACCGGGCAACTGAAAACACCATATATTTT.

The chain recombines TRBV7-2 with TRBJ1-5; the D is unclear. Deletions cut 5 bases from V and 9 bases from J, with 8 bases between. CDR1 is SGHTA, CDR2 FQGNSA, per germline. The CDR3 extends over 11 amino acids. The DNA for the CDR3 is TGTGCCAGCAGCCTGGACGGGCCCCAGCATTTT. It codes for CASSLDGPQHF. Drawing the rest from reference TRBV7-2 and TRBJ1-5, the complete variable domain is GAGVSQSPSNKVTEKGKDVELRCDPISGHTALYWYRQSLGQGLEFLIYFQGNSAPDKSGLPSDRFSAERTGGSVSTLTIQRTQQEDSAVYLCASSLDGPQHFGDGTRLSIL.